This TCR beta chain derives from a study of beta chain features in type 1 diabetes. Study results and caveats: In every one of the four CD4+ subsets, TCRB CDR3s were moderately but significantly shorter in Type 1 diabetes patients.

As regards this clone: Its antigen is undetermined.

The authors reverse transcribed all of the isolated RNA, so sequencing captured expressed TCRB transcripts. Measured with immunoSEQ multiplex PCR; TCRdb has only the in-frame clones, and not every one. The sample has 600,000 or so clones; roughly 13% are singletons. This receptor was identified in a man aged 18 to 29 with type 1 diabetes. The sample taken for sequencing was naive CD4+ T cells from blood.

This CDR3 reads CASSRAGDRGYNEQFF. The DNA of the CDR3 is TGTGCCAGCAGTCGAGCCGGGGACAGGGGGTACAATGAGCAGTTCTTC. The chain carries TRBV9 and TRBJ2-1; TRBD1 agrees at 11 bases. The CDR3 is 16 residues long. V lost 5 bases and J lost 4; bases outside the gene matches: 8. The germline V gene encodes CDR1 SGDLS and CDR2 YYNGEE.